This TCR beta chain originates from a study of T cells in Graves' hyperthyroidism and ophthalmopathy. The TCR beta CDR3 regions underwent amplification using RNA transcripts as the source. Primed by the HTBI set, a first-round RT-PCR was run on the TCR CDR3. Each CDR3 protein gets one entry after TCRdb re-called the multiplex PCR reads with MiXCR. The sample includes a few hundred thousand distinct CDR3 sequences, 13% to 15% of them seen just once. This clonotype showed up many times. Germline values: CDR1 DFQATT, CDR2 SNEGSKA (reference sequence). The CDR3 has 14 residues. Trimming took 0 bases from V and 1 from J, leaving 10 bases between them.

The chain is built from TRBV20-1 and TRBJ2-7; no reliable D call. The TCR originated in a woman aged 30 to 39 with Graves' ophthalmopathy. The sample taken for sequencing was blood. CDR3 residues: CSARDITVSYEQYF. In DNA form, the CDR3 reads TGCAGTGCTAGAGATATTACGGTTTCCTACGAGCAGTACTTC.